One TCR beta chain is described in this entry. Its specificity is not known. This sample is part of a study of T cell responses to AZD1222 COVID-19 vaccine. Clones were read by immunoSEQ multiplex PCR, and TCRdb kept only the in-frame ones, dropping some. The sample holds about 79,000 clones, 92% seen once. V was clipped by 5 bases and J by 4 bases, with 21 bases between them. This CDR3 spans 17 amino acids. CDR1 and CDR2 (germline): LNHDA, SQIVND (reference sequence). The study, taken as a whole, reports: The donor group comprised mostly white British people and more females; the analysis possibly underestimated clonal diversity. Recipients of AZD1222 seropositive at baseline numbered only 6 or 7. None of the repertoires were sampled until the peak T cell response had passed.

Sequenced here: peripheral blood, sampled on day 0 of MenACWY control vaccination. The receptor was derived from an adult in good health. The chain employs TRBV19 and TRBJ2-1, with D perhaps assigned TRBD1 or TRBD2 (5 bases each). CDR3: CASSWASKGYEYNEQFF. For the CDR3, the DNA is TGTGCCAGTAGTTGGGCTAGCAAGGGGTATGAGTACAATGAGCAGTTCTTC. Together with reference TRBV19 and TRBJ2-1, the CDR3 gives the full variable domain: DGGITQSPKYLFRKEGQNVTLSCEQNLNHDAMYWYRQDPGQGLRLIYYSQIVNDFQKGDIAEGYSVSREKKESFPLTVTSAQKNPTAFYLCASSWASKGYEYNEQFFGPGTRLTVL.